This record looks at one T cell receptor (beta chain) sequence and its context. Its matching antigen is unknown. The data were obtained in a study of T cells in localized non-small cell lung cancer. Study-wide points: The study found T cell clonality highest in uninvolved adjacent lung, above tumor.

CDR3 length equals 13 residues. Trimming pared 1 base from V and 5 bases from J, leaving 8 bases between. Germline V gives CDR1 SGHTA, CDR2 FQGTGA. Method: immunoSEQ multiplex PCR; TCRdb's copy keeps in-frame clones and lacks some. The sample yields about 53,000 clones, around 80% seen once. This receptor was identified in a man aged 40-75 years with stage III lung adenocarcinoma. The source was peripheral blood mononuclear cells, collected before any cancer treatment. This chain joins TRBV7-3 and TRBJ2-5, with TRBD2 as a possible D gene (6 bases). Here the CDR3 DNA reads TGTGCCAGCAGCTTAAGTGGGGGGGAGACCCAGTACTTC. Encoded protein: CASSLSGGETQYF.